The rows below give T cell receptor beta chains drawn from one sample of a study of neurological immune-mediated disorders. One entry per CDR3 protein, called by TCRdb with MiXCR from the 5' RACE reads. The repertoire holds approximately 90,000 distinct CDR3 sequences, with roughly 4% as singletons. Sequenced input: PBMCs. Receptors were obtained from a woman aged 18-29 years with multiple sclerosis. Both conserved end residues are part of each CDR3. A D gene is named only where the DNA matches it firmly. Only part of the rows carry a size: once, few, many, or a class if the clone is expanded.

>TRBJ1-1|many|13|TRBV20-1|-
CSARERGHTEAFF
TGCAGTGCTAGAGAGAGGGGTCACACTGAAGCTTTCTTT
>TRBJ2-1|many|15|TRBV20-1|TRBD1
CSAPRPGQGYNEQFF
TGCAGTGCACCAAGACCGGGACAGGGGTACAATGAGCAGTTCTTC
>TRBJ1-5|many|13|TRBV7-9|-
CASSFGVYQPQHF
TGTGCCAGCAGCTTCGGGGTTTATCAGCCCCAGCATTTT
>TRBJ1-6|many|15|TRBV9|TRBD1
CASSGIQGAESPLHF
TGTGCCAGCAGCGGAATACAGGGGGCAGAATCACCCCTCCACTTT
>TRBJ2-3|many|14|TRBV20-1|-
CSARGAGGTDTQYF
TGCAGTGCTAGGGGGGCCGGGGGGACAGATACGCAGTATTTT
>TRBJ1-4|-|13|TRBV27|-
CASSPLLNEKLFF
TGTGCCAGCAGTCCCCTATTAAATGAAAAACTGTTTTTT
>TRBJ2-1|few|13|TRBV29-1|TRBD1
CSVEGTGLGEQFF
TGCAGCGTTGAAGGGACAGGCTTAGGAGAGCAGTTCTTC
>TRBJ1-1|many|14|TRBV6-5|-
CASSYETENTEAFF
TGTGCCAGCAGTTACGAGACCGAGAACACTGAAGCTTTCTTT
>TRBJ2-6|many|16|TRBV5-1|TRBD2
CASNGGGNSGANVLTF
TGCGCCAGCAACGGCGGGGGAAACTCTGGGGCCAACGTCCTGACTTTC
>TRBJ1-2|many|13|TRBV20-1|TRBD1
CSAERDRGYGYTF
TGCAGTGCTGAGAGGGACAGAGGCTATGGCTACACCTTC
>TRBJ2-7|many|14|TRBV20-1|TRBD1
CSAGQGFTSYEQYF
TGCAGTGCTGGACAGGGCTTCACTTCCTACGAGCAGTACTTC
>TRBJ2-1|many|14|TRBV10-2|TRBD2
CASIDGRAYNEQFF
TGCGCCAGCATTGACGGGAGGGCCTACAATGAGCAGTTCTTC
>TRBJ2-5|many|15|TRBV5-1|TRBD1
CASRTGGGLETTQYF
TGCGCCAGCAGGACAGGGGGGGGCCTTGAAACGACCCAGTACTTC
>TRBJ2-5|medium-sized|16|TRBV29-1|TRBD2
CSVEGIAGSSSETQYF
TGCAGCGTTGAAGGAATAGCGGGGTCCTCGTCGGAGACCCAGTACTTC